This T cell receptor (beta chain) was profiled in a study of PD-1 blockade in classical Hodgkin lymphoma. A remark on this clone: Its antigen is still unknown.

Germline values: CDR1 ENHRY, CDR2 SYGVKD. J gave up 7 bases and V 4 bases, and 9 bases lay outside the gene matches. The CDR3 covers 14 residues. Study-level results: It was reported that newly diagnosed patients had less baseline TCR diversity than healthy donors. What caused the repertoire differences, perhaps disease activity or prior therapy, remains undefined.

After autologous stem cell transplantation all patients relapsed, and prior brentuximab vedotin exposure differed between cohorts. Profiled with immunoSEQ multiplex PCR; TCRdb holds only in-frame clones, not every one. The sample lists approximately 61,000 clones, over 75% occurring once. Material: peripheral blood mononuclear cells (PBMCs), obtained at baseline. The clonotype comes from a human donor with classical Hodgkin lymphoma. V usage is TRBV10-3 and J usage is TRBJ1-2; 7 nucleotides line up with TRBD1. CDR3 amino acids: CAISGLTGHRGYTF. The CDR3 region has the DNA TGTGCCATCAGTGGGTTGACAGGGCATCGTGGCTACACCTTC.